One and the same sample provided the 22 T cell receptor beta chains below, sequenced in a study of blood T cell repertoires in COVID-19. Sequenced by immunoSEQ multiplex PCR; TCRdb stores in-frame clones only, minus some. The sample yields a few hundred thousand clones, 87% seen once. The specimen sequenced was peripheral blood. The source is a man between 45 and 60 years old with active or convalescent COVID-19.

The chain links TRBV4-1 to TRBJ2-2, with 9 bases aligning to TRBD2. The CDR3 loop spans 16 amino acids. Germline CDR1 and CDR2: MGHRA and YSYEKL. J lost 0 bases, V lost 4 bases, and 3 bases had no gene match. The CDR3 loop reads CASSLLAGANTGELFF. CDR3 nucleotides: TGCGCCAGCAGCCTATTAGCGGGGGCGAACACCGGGGAGCTGTTTTTT.

As to this clone: This same CDR3 is encoded by further DNA sequences in the sample. This chain connects TRBV18 to TRBJ2-3; 8 bases align to TRBD2. Germline V CDR1 and CDR2: KGHSH, LQKENI. This CDR3 comprises 14 residues. After removal of 2 bases from V and 3 bases from J, the junction contained 1 base not matched to a gene. CDR3 protein: CASSPTGGTDTQYF. The DNA of the CDR3 is TGTGCCAGCTCACCAACGGGGGGGACAGATACGCAGTATTTT. The full variable domain, its missing parts supplied by reference TRBV18 and TRBJ2-3, is NAGVMQNPRHLVRRRGQEARLRCSPMKGHSHVYWYRQLPEEGLKFMVYLQKENIIDESGMPKERFSAEFPKEGPSILRIQQVVRGDSAAYFCASSPTGGTDTQYFGPGTRLTVL.

This chain uses TRBV19 with TRBJ2-7; TRBD1 aligns across 7 bases. This CDR3 spans 14 amino acids. Germline CDR1 is LNHDA and CDR2 is SQIVND (reference sequence). The V gene end was trimmed by 3 bases and the J gene end by 1 base; junction bases not matched to a gene: 3. The CDR3 is CASSIGTESYEQYF. The CDR3 nucleotides read TGTGCCAGTAGTATTGGGACAGAGTCCTACGAGCAGTACTTC.

J is TRBJ1-1 and V is TRBV18; 9 nucleotides line up with TRBD1. In germline, CDR1 is KGHSH, CDR2 LQKENI. The CDR3 has 18 amino acids. The V and J ends lost 3 bases and 5 bases, in that order; junction bases with no gene match: 16. The CDR3 DNA follows: TGTGCCAGCTCACCCACAATAATCCGGGACAGGGCGAATACTGAAGCTTTCTTT. Encoded protein: CASSPTIIRDRANTEAFF.

This chain connects TRBV7-8 to TRBJ1-1, with TRBD1 as a possible D gene (6 bases). Trimming took off 2 bases at V and 3 bases at J, with 19 bases between the two ends. Germline CDR1 reads SGHVS; CDR2 reads FQNEAQ. This CDR3 is 17 amino acids long. CDR3 residues: CASSLRPDRRGYTEAFF. The CDR3 DNA reads TGTGCCAGCAGCTTAAGGCCCGACAGGCGCGGGTACACTGAAGCTTTCTTT. Filled out from reference TRBV7-8 and TRBJ1-1, the complete variable domain reads GAGVSQSPRYKVAKRGQDVALRCDPISGHVSLFWYQQALGQGPEFLTYFQNEAQLDKSGLPSDRFFAERPEGSVSTLKIQRTQQEDSAVYLCASSLRPDRRGYTEAFFGQGTRLTVV.

The chain links TRBV2 to TRBJ1-2; D remains ambiguous. This CDR3 has 13 residues. The germline CDR1 and CDR2 sequences are SNHLY and FYNNEI. The V end was cut by 8 bases, the J end by 8 bases, with 18 bases between. This CDR3 reads CASGASVGRGYTF. The CDR3 bases are TGTGCCAGCGGCGCGAGCGTGGGGAGAGGCTACACCTTC.

The chain employs TRBV6-1 and TRBJ1-3; D ambiguous. Germline V lookup: CDR1 MNHNS, CDR2 SASEGT. The CDR3 totals 16 residues. Trimming removed 2 bases at V and 1 base at J, with 12 bases between. The DNA for the CDR3 is TGTGCCAGCAGTGAAACTATCAGCACTTCTGGAAACACCATATATTTT. Its protein product is CASSETISTSGNTIYF.

The chain carries TRBV7-9 and TRBJ2-3; 14 bases map to TRBD2. The CDR3 spans 19 residues. CDR1 SEHNR and CDR2 FQNEAQ come from the germline V gene (reference sequence). Trimming took 8 bases from V and 4 from J; bases not matched to a gene: 17. The CDR3 sequence is CASGTSGLAGGRRPDTQYF. The CDR3 nucleotides are TGTGCCAGCGGAACCTCCGGACTAGCGGGAGGTCGACGTCCAGATACGCAGTATTTT.

This chain uses TRBV7-8 with TRBJ2-1; D is perhaps TRBD1 (5 bases). The CDR3 runs to 15 residues. Deletions cut 5 bases from V and 6 bases from J, with 17 bases between. The germline CDR1 and CDR2 sequences are SGHVS and FQNEAQ. CDR3 region: CASSLRQMKGNEQFF. CDR3 DNA sequence: TGTGCCAGCAGCCTCAGACAGATGAAGGGCAATGAGCAGTTCTTC.

V is TRBV9 and J is TRBJ2-5; 9 bases are a match to TRBD2. This CDR3 region has 15 residues. The trim removed 0 bases at V and 7 bases at J, leaving 7 bases unmatched. Germline V gives CDR1 SGDLS, CDR2 YYNGEE. CDR3 loop: CASSVEGAGGGTQYF. CDR3 bases: TGTGCCAGCAGCGTAGAGGGAGCGGGGGGTGGGACCCAGTACTTC. The full variable domain, its missing parts supplied by reference TRBV9 and TRBJ2-5, is DSGVTQTPKHLITATGQRVTLRCSPRSGDLSVYWYQQSLDQGLQFLIQYYNGEERAKGNILERFSAQQFPDLHSELNLSSLELGDSALYFCASSVEGAGGGTQYFGPGTRLLVL.

This clone was seen just once. The chain recombines TRBV2 with TRBJ1-1; TRBD1 matches at 7 bases. The CDR3 totals 16 residues. The junction had 7 bases not matched to a gene; V was cut back by 3 bases and J by 0 bases. Germline CDR1 reads SNHLY; CDR2 reads FYNNEI. CDR3 sequence (DNA): TGTGCCAGCAGTGACCGCCCACAGGGGATGAACACTGAAGCTTTCTTT. Translation: CASSDRPQGMNTEAFF.

V usage is TRBV27 and J usage is TRBJ2-3, with 12 bases aligning to TRBD2. This CDR3 is built from 19 residues. CDR1 is MNHEY, CDR2 SMNVEV, per germline (reference sequence). Unmatched junction bases numbered 17, after V lost 5 bases and J lost 5 bases. CDR3 bases: TGTGCCAGCAGTCCCCAGGCTAGCGGGAGGGCCGGGGCTAAAGATACGCAGTATTTT. Encoded protein: CASSPQASGRAGAKDTQYF.

The V and J genes are TRBV28 and TRBJ2-3, with D uncertain. There are 15 residues in the CDR3. CDR1 MDHEN and CDR2 SYDVKM come from the germline V gene. V gave up 4 bases and J gave up 2 bases, with 13 bases separating them. The CDR3 sequence: CASSSNKLYTDTQYF. The CDR3 DNA reads as TGTGCCAGCAGTTCCAATAAACTGTACACAGATACGCAGTATTTT. Combining the CDR3 with reference TRBV28 and TRBJ2-3 gives the whole variable domain DVKVTQSSRYLVKRTGEKVFLECVQDMDHENMFWYRQDPGLGLRLIYFSYDVKMKEKGDIPEGYSVSREKKERFSLILESASTNQTSMYLCASSSNKLYTDTQYFGPGTRLTVL.

The chain recombines TRBV12-3 or TRBV12-4 with TRBJ2-5, with 9 bases matching TRBD1. The CDR3 sequence is 13 residues long. The V segment lost 3 bases and the J segment 4 bases; nucleotides outside the gene matches: 0. Here the CDR3 reads CASSLGQGETQYF. The CDR3 DNA sequence: TGTGCCAGCAGTTTGGGACAGGGAGAGACCCAGTACTTC.

Details on this clone: The same CDR3 is also encoded by other DNA sequences in this sample. This chain uses TRBV18 with TRBJ1-3; TRBD1 might be the D (6 bases). Trimming cost V 3 bases and J 0 bases, with 12 bases left between them. The CDR3 covers 16 residues. Germline V gene data show CDR1 as KGHSH and CDR2 as LQKENI. The CDR3 reads CASSPRQALSGNTIYF. The CDR3 DNA is TGTGCCAGCTCACCCAGACAGGCGCTCTCTGGAAACACCATATATTTT.

V and J are TRBV6-2 or TRBV6-3 and TRBJ2-2; TRBD2 matches at 7 bases. Losses at the gene ends were 2 bases for V and 3 bases for J; bases not matched to a gene: 12. This CDR3 contains 18 residues. CDR1 is MNHEY and CDR2 is SVGEGT in the germline V gene. CDR3 protein: CASSYRPRRGLDTGELFF. The CDR3 DNA sequence: TGTGCCAGCAGTTACCGCCCAAGGCGGGGGTTGGACACCGGGGAGCTGTTTTTT.

The table lists this clone with a count of one. The CDR3 coding sequence is TGTGCCAGCAGCGACACAGGGGCGCCCTCTGGAAACACCATATATTTT. Protein sequence: CASSDTGAPSGNTIYF. This chain links TRBV11-2 with TRBJ1-3; TRBD1 matches 7 bases. This CDR3 is 16 amino acids long. The ends lost 5 bases at V and 0 bases at J; junction bases unmatched: 7. CDR1 and CDR2 from the germline V gene are SGHAT and FQNNGV.

For this clone: Distinct nucleotide sequences in the sample also encode this CDR3. CDR3 DNA sequence: TGTGCCAGCAGTGGTCAGGGGAACACTGAAGCTTTCTTT. The encoded protein is CASSGQGNTEAFF. The chain carries TRBV2 and TRBJ1-1, with D possibly TRBD1 on 5 matching bases. CDR1 and CDR2 from the germline V gene are SNHLY and FYNNEI. V dropped 4 bases and J dropped 1 base, with 7 bases sitting between them. CDR3 length: 13 residues. Looking up the rest from reference TRBV2 and TRBJ1-1 gives the full variable domain: EPEVTQTPSHQVTQMGQEVILRCVPISNHLYFYWYRQILGQKVEFLVSFYNNEISEKSEIFDDQFSVERPDGSNFTLKIRSTKLEDSAMYFCASSGQGNTEAFFGQGTRLTVV.

The chain uses TRBV10-3 and TRBJ1-2, with D perhaps TRBD1 (5 bases). This CDR3 is built from 14 residues. Germline assignment: CDR1 ENHRY and CDR2 SYGVKD. Trimming pared 3 bases from V and 2 bases from J, leaving 10 bases between. CDR3 bases: TGTGCCATCAGTGAAATCCAGGGAAACTATGGCTACACCTTC. Translated, it gives CAISEIQGNYGYTF.

The chain couples TRBV7-8 to TRBJ2-5, with 14 bases matching TRBD2. V shed 1 base, J shed 8 bases, and the junction held 3 bases outside the gene matches. Germline V gene lookup returns CDR1 SGHVS and CDR2 FQNEAQ. The CDR3 sequence is 15 residues long. The CDR3 reads CASSLETSGRATQYF. CDR3 sequence (DNA): TGTGCCAGCAGCTTAGAGACTAGCGGGAGGGCCACCCAGTACTTC.

This sequence joins TRBV28 and TRBJ2-5, with TRBD2 matching 12 bases. Germline CDR1 is MDHEN and CDR2 is SYDVKM. This CDR3 has 14 amino acids. With 5 bases clipped from V and 5 bases from J, the junction kept 3 bases outside the gene matches. The CDR3 region has the DNA TGTGCCAGCAGTCTAGCGGGGGGGCGGGAGACCCAGTACTTC. Its protein product is CASSLAGGRETQYF.

This clone showed up just once. This chain links TRBV4-1 with TRBJ2-1, with 9 positions matching TRBD2. Trimming at V came to 4 bases and at J to 6 bases, leaving 16 bases not matched to a gene. The CDR3 runs to 18 residues. Germline V CDR1 and CDR2: MGHRA, YSYEKL. DNA of the CDR3: TGCGCCAGCAGCCCCCGGCTAGCGGGATTCTCAGGTGGCAATGAGCAGTTCTTC. It is translated as CASSPRLAGFSGGNEQFF.